This TCR beta chain is drawn from a study of cytomegalovirus exposure and HLA in healthy donors. Study-wide results and limits: Available immune exposure information was restricted to CMV serostatus only.

From germline, CDR1 is LNHNV and CDR2 YYDKDF (reference sequence). The CDR3 extends over 14 amino acids. V was pared by 3 bases and J by 8 bases, with 7 bases of the junction left unmatched. Points on this clone: Its antigen is not identified.

The PCR was carried out with 60 Vbeta primers and 13 Jbeta primers. This table comes from immunoSEQ multiplex PCR, and its TCRdb copy is limited to in-frame clones, with some not included. Of approximately 200,000 clones in the sample, 80% to 85% are singletons; the top ten hold around 0.25%. The material sequenced was PBMCs. The chain carries TRBV15 and TRBJ2-1; 7 bases match TRBD2. The TCR originated in a boy aged 5-17 years in good health and CMV-seronegative. In nucleotides, the CDR3 is TGTGCCACCAGCAGGCAGGGAGGGAGAGATGAGCAGTTCTTC. Protein: CATSRQGGRDEQFF.